The 30 T cell receptor beta chains listed next were all sequenced from one sample in a study of blood T cell repertoires in COVID-19 (dated by TCRdb to about 2020). The library was produced with the immunoSEQ multiplex PCR assay. TCRdb took over this immuneACCESS table, retaining in-frame rearrangements with V and J assigned. Such tables are incomplete; in checked studies, under half of the missing clones stem from an unresolved V gene, and the remainder is unexplained. Recorded for this sample are roughly 250,000 clones; around 80% of them occurred a single time. Together, the top ten hold about 4% of the sample. Sequencing used peripheral blood. These receptors were taken from a middle-aged woman with active or convalescent COVID-19.

The V gene is TRBV7-6, the J gene TRBJ2-3, with TRBD1 matching over 7 bases. The V gene end was trimmed by 0 bases and the J gene end by 0 bases; junction bases not matched to a gene: 9. From germline, CDR1 is SGHVS and CDR2 FNYEAQ. The CDR3 totals 18 residues. CDR3 in DNA: TGTGCCAGCAGCTTAGCCCCTGGGACAGCTACTAGCACAGATACGCAGTATTTT. This translates into CASSLAPGTATSTDTQYF.

This clone showed up just once. The rearrangement joins TRBV5-1 to TRBJ1-1; D gene unclear. Germline V lookup: CDR1 SGHRS, CDR2 YFSETQ. V was trimmed by 0 bases and J by 3 bases, leaving 6 bases between them. The CDR3 loop spans 13 amino acids. CDR3 protein: CASSLAPDTEAFF. In DNA, the CDR3 is TGCGCCAGCAGCTTGGCCCCTGACACTGAAGCTTTCTTT. Supplemented by reference TRBV5-1 and TRBJ1-1, the full variable domain reads KAGVTQTPRYLIKTRGQQVTLSCSPISGHRSVSWYQQTPGQGLQFLFEYFSETQRNKGNFPGRFSGRQFSNSRSEMNVSTLELGDSALYLCASSLAPDTEAFFGQGTRLTVV.

This clone was counted only a few times. The gene calls are TRBV4-1 and TRBJ1-1; D unresolved. The CDR3 runs 15 residues. The V end was cut by 8 bases, the J end by 1 base, with 17 bases between. The germline V gene encodes CDR1 MGHRA and CDR2 YSYEKL. This chain's CDR3 is CASGGRAAKNTEAFF. The DNA for the CDR3 is TGCGCCAGCGGAGGGAGGGCAGCAAAGAACACTGAAGCTTTCTTT.

This chain connects TRBV7-2 to TRBJ2-7, with D unclear. The germline V gene has CDR1 SGHTA and CDR2 FQGNSA. The CDR3 consists of 13 residues. Trimming stripped 3 bases from V and 3 bases from J, with 9 bases between. CDR3 sequence: CASSFNTNYEQYV. The CDR3 bases are TGTGCCAGCAGCTTTAACACAAACTACGAGCAGTACGTC.

This rearrangement joins TRBV7-2 to TRBJ2-2; 9 bases are shared with TRBD2. This CDR3 region has 16 residues. CDR1 is SGHTA and CDR2 is FQGNSA in the germline V gene. J lost 4 bases, V lost 4 bases, and 7 bases had no gene match. The CDR3 bases are TGTGCCAGCAGCTCGGCTAGCGGGGCCCTCACCGGGGAGCTGTTTTTT. This codes for CASSSASGALTGELFF.

In its sample, this clone was seen a few times. The CDR3 region has the DNA TGTGCCAGCAGCTTAGGTGGCAGGGGGCGGAACACTGAAGCTTTCTTT. It translates to CASSLGGRGRNTEAFF. The rearrangement joins TRBV7-6 to TRBJ1-1; 8 bases agree with TRBD1. In germline, CDR1 is SGHVS, CDR2 FNYEAQ. The CDR3 totals 16 residues. Trimming removed 1 base from V and 1 base from J; junction bases left unmatched: 5. Full variable domain (rest looked up from reference TRBV7-6 and TRBJ1-1): GAGVSQSPRYKVTKRGQDVALRCDPISGHVSLYWYRQALGQGPEFLTYFNYEAQQDKSGLPNDRFSAERPEGSISTLTIQRTEQRDSAMYRCASSLGGRGRNTEAFFGQGTRLTVV.

This clone has a count of ten or more. The chain carries TRBV6-5 and TRBJ2-7; 8 bases are a match to TRBD2. Trimming removed 0 bases from V and 3 bases from J; junction bases left unmatched: 4. This CDR3 has 15 residues. CDR1 is MNHEY, CDR2 SVGAGI, per germline. In DNA, the CDR3 is TGTGCCAGCAGTTACTCGGGCGGGGGGCTCTACGAGCAGTACTTC. It translates to CASSYSGGGLYEQYF.

This clone was detected only a few times. This rearrangement joins TRBV6-1 to TRBJ2-7, with TRBD2 matching over 12 bases. The CDR3 is 15 residues long. Germline CDR1 reads MNHNS; CDR2 reads SASEGT. J gave up 4 bases and V 1 base, and 2 bases lay outside the gene matches. In DNA form, the CDR3 reads TGTGCCAGCAGTGAAGAGCTAGCGGGGGGGTACGAGCAGTACTTC. Translating gives CASSEELAGGYEQYF.

The chain links TRBV7-9 to TRBJ1-4; the D gene is possibly TRBD1 (6 bases). The CDR3 is made up of 15 amino acids. Germline values: CDR1 SEHNR, CDR2 FQNEAQ (reference sequence). V dropped 6 bases and J dropped 3 bases, with 14 bases sitting between them. CDR3 residues: CASRRTAGSNEKLFF. Here the CDR3 DNA reads TGTGCCAGCAGGCGGACAGCAGGATCTAATGAAAAACTGTTTTTT.

J is TRBJ1-6 and V is TRBV25-1; 8 bases are a match to TRBD1. The CDR3 sequence is 15 residues long. Per the germline V gene, CDR1 is MGHDK and CDR2 is SYGVNS. Losses at the gene ends were 1 base for V and 7 bases for J; bases not matched to a gene: 3. The CDR3 nucleotides are TGTGCCAGCAGTGAATTGGACAGGGACAATTCACCCCTCCACTTT. This translates into CASSELDRDNSPLHF.

The gene calls are TRBV7-9 and TRBJ2-3; 7 bases fit TRBD2. The germline V gene has CDR1 SEHNR and CDR2 FQNEAQ (reference sequence). Trimming cost V 2 bases and J 2 bases; bases outside gene matches: 7. The CDR3 covers 16 residues. This CDR3 reads CASSLLTGGSTDTQYF. In DNA, the CDR3 is TGTGCCAGCAGCTTACTGACGGGAGGCTCCACAGATACGCAGTATTTT.

This chain joins TRBV6-1 and TRBJ1-2, with D tentatively TRBD1 (5 bases). Germline V gene lookup returns CDR1 MNHNS and CDR2 SASEGT. The V end lost 0 bases, the J end lost 1 base, and 9 bases lay between the germline ends. The CDR3 has 15 amino acids. The CDR3 here is CASSEASRVNYGYTF. The CDR3 coding sequence is TGTGCCAGCAGTGAAGCTTCCAGGGTTAACTATGGCTACACCTTC.

This clone turned up a few times. This chain connects TRBV6-5 to TRBJ1-2; D gene ambiguous. Deletions cut 2 bases from V and 2 bases from J, with 9 bases between. Germline-derived CDR1 and CDR2 are MNHEY and SVGAGI. The CDR3 covers 14 residues. The CDR3 reads CASSYDTGNYGYTF. DNA of the CDR3: TGTGCCAGCAGTTACGATACGGGAAACTATGGCTACACCTTC.

The chain couples TRBV29-1 to TRBJ2-7; tentatively, D is TRBD1 (6 bases). V was trimmed by 4 bases and J by 7 bases, leaving 14 bases between them. CDR3 length: 12 amino acids. Germline loops: CDR1 SQVTM, CDR2 ANQGSEA. The CDR3 coding sequence is TGCAGCGTTGCACTAGGACAGTCGGAGCAGTACTTC. Its protein product is CSVALGQSEQYF.

This chain connects TRBV28 to TRBJ1-1; D is unresolved. Trimming took 1 base from V and 7 from J, leaving 16 bases between them. Looked up from germline, CDR1 is MDHEN and CDR2 is SYDVKM. This CDR3 comprises 15 residues. The chain's CDR3 is CASSLSSGGPNEAFF. The CDR3 bases are TGTGCCAGCAGTTTATCCTCAGGAGGGCCCAATGAAGCTTTCTTT.

This chain uses TRBV19 with TRBJ2-4; 8 nucleotides align to TRBD1. J gave up 1 base and V 6 bases, and 11 bases lay outside the gene matches. Germline values: CDR1 LNHDA, CDR2 SQIVND (reference sequence). The CDR3 loop spans 17 amino acids. The CDR3 DNA sequence: TGTGCCAGTAGCATAACTGGGACAGGTCTCGCCAAAAACATTCAGTACTTC. Translation: CASSITGTGLAKNIQYF.

This clone occurred once. The chain has TRBV6-2 or TRBV6-3 and TRBJ1-2; unclear D gene. Trimming stripped 6 bases from V and 0 bases from J, with 14 bases between. Germline-derived CDR1 and CDR2 are MNHEY and SVGEGT. The CDR3 is made up of 15 amino acids. CDR3 sequence: CASSPTLRANYGYTF. For the CDR3, the DNA is TGTGCCAGCAGCCCGACACTCCGAGCTAACTATGGCTACACCTTC.

The genes are TRBV15 and TRBJ2-7; maybe TRBD1 (6 bases). The germline V and J ends were trimmed by 5 bases and 2 bases, with 10 bases remaining between them. The CDR3 sequence is 13 residues long. Germline V lookup: CDR1 LNHNV, CDR2 YYDKDF (reference sequence). The CDR3 sequence is CATSADRTYEQYF. DNA of the CDR3: TGTGCCACCAGCGCGGACAGAACCTACGAGCAGTACTTC.

CDR3 DNA sequence: TGTGCCAGCAGCTGGGGGGACTCTGGGGCCAACGTCCTGACTTTC. It encodes CASSWGDSGANVLTF. V and J are TRBV5-4 and TRBJ2-6; D might be TRBD2 (6 bases). Germline loops: CDR1 SGHNT, CDR2 YYREEE (reference sequence). The CDR3 covers 15 residues. V was shortened by 3 bases and J by 0 bases, with 7 bases between the two germline ends.

V is TRBV2 and J is TRBJ1-1, with 9 bases aligning to TRBD1. V shed 4 bases, J shed 3 bases, and the junction held 6 bases outside the gene matches. The germline CDR1 and CDR2 sequences are SNHLY and FYNNEI. This CDR3 region has 15 residues. The CDR3 DNA is TGTGCCAGCAGTGTCCGGGACAGGGCGGACACTGAAGCTTTCTTT. It translates to CASSVRDRADTEAFF.

V gene TRBV7-2 combines with J gene TRBJ2-3; D not resolved. Trimming shortened V by 0 bases and J by 1 base, and 5 bases separated the two germline ends. Germline loops: CDR1 SGHTA, CDR2 FQGNSA. CDR3 length: 14 amino acids. The CDR3 reads CASSLAYRTDTQYF. The CDR3 DNA reads as TGTGCCAGCAGCTTAGCCTACCGCACAGATACGCAGTATTTT.

V usage is TRBV14 and J usage is TRBJ1-1; the match to TRBD1 covers 9 bases. CDR3 size: 14 residues. Germline CDR1 SGHDN, CDR2 FVKESK. Trimming at V came to 5 bases and at J to 10 bases, leaving 11 bases not matched to a gene. CDR3 sequence (DNA): TGTGCCAGCAGCTCCGGGACAGGGTTTTTGGGAGCTTTCTTT. Translating gives CASSSGTGFLGAFF.

The rearrangement uses TRBV7-9 and TRBJ2-7; 7 positions match TRBD1. The germline V gene has CDR1 SEHNR and CDR2 FQNEAQ (reference sequence). V was clipped by 3 bases and J by 3 bases; unmatched bases: 5. The CDR3 consists of 14 residues. For the CDR3, the DNA is TGTGCCAGCAGCTTTTTGGGACAGAACTACGAGCAGTACTTC. It is translated as CASSFLGQNYEQYF.

This sequence joins TRBV5-1 and TRBJ2-3; tentative D call: TRBD2 (6 bases). Germline CDR1 and CDR2: SGHRS and YFSETQ. V lost 4 bases and J lost 2, with 14 bases in between. The CDR3 extends over 15 amino acids. The CDR3 DNA reads as TGCGCCAGCAGCCCCGATAGCGGAACCACAGATACGCAGTATTTT. It encodes CASSPDSGTTDTQYF.

In its sample, this clone was seen a few times. The genes are TRBV6-1 and TRBJ1-6; 8 bases line up with TRBD1. The germline CDR1 and CDR2 sequences are MNHNS and SASEGT. Trimming cost V 3 bases and J 10 bases; bases outside gene matches: 2. The CDR3 is 13 amino acids. CDR3 region: CASSDPGGSPLHF. The CDR3 DNA reads as TGTGCCAGCAGTGACCCAGGGGGCTCACCCCTCCACTTT.

V and J are TRBV19 and TRBJ2-7, with 11 positions matching TRBD2. Trimming at V came to 6 bases and at J to 1 base, leaving 5 bases not matched to a gene. Germline V gene sequence: CDR1 LNHDA, CDR2 SQIVND (reference sequence). The CDR3 has 15 residues. Here the CDR3 reads CASRFSGGASYEQYF. DNA for the CDR3: TGTGCCAGTAGGTTTAGCGGGGGGGCGTCCTACGAGCAGTACTTC.

The gene calls are TRBV5-4 and TRBJ1-2; 9 bases align to TRBD1. This CDR3 comprises 13 residues. V dropped 2 bases and J dropped 8; count of bases not matched to a gene: 4. The germline gives CDR1 SGHNT, CDR2 YYREEE (reference sequence). CDR3 nucleotides: TGTGCCAGCAGCTTACAGGGGGCGTCGGGCTACACCTTC. This gives the protein CASSLQGASGYTF.

With respect to this clone: The sample carries other DNA sequences with the same CDR3. J is TRBJ2-1 and V is TRBV3-1 (or the pseudogene TRBV3-2); TRBD1 matches at 12 bases. V shed 1 base, J shed 7 bases, and the junction held 5 bases outside the gene matches. Germline assignment: CDR1 LGHDT and CDR2 YNNKEL (reference sequence). The CDR3 totals 16 residues. CDR3 sequence reads: CASSQGPGQGANEQFF. CDR3 coding DNA: TGTGCCAGCAGCCAAGGTCCGGGACAGGGGGCAAATGAGCAGTTCTTC.

The rearrangement links TRBV6-5 to TRBJ1-6; D is unresolved. V lost 11 bases and J 7 bases, leaving 15 bases between the germline ends. Germline V CDR1 and CDR2: MNHEY, SVGAGI. The CDR3 runs to 13 residues. In DNA, the CDR3 is TGTGCCGTACAAGACGGAGGGAATTCACCCCTCCACTTT. This codes for CAVQDGGNSPLHF.

The V gene is TRBV19, the J gene TRBJ2-3, with D maybe TRBD2 (6 bases). Trimming removed 10 bases from V and 2 bases from J, with 16 bases in between. The V gene's germline CDR1 is LNHDA and CDR2 SQIVND (reference sequence). CDR3 length equals 14 residues. The CDR3 is CATQTGLYTDTQYF. As DNA, the CDR3 is TGTGCCACCCAAACGGGACTCTACACAGATACGCAGTATTTT.